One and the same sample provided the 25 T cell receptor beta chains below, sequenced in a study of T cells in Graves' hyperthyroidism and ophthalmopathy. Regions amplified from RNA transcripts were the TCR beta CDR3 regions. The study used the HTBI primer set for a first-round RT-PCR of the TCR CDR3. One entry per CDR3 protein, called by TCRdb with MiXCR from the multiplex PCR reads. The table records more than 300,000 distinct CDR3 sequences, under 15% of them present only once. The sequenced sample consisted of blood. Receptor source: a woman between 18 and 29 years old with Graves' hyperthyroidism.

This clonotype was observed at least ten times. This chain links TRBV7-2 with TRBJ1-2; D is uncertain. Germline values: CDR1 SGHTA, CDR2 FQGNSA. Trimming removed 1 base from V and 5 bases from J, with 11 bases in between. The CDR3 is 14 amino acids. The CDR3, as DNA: TGTGCCAGCAGCTTAGGGGCGGAAAATTATGGCTACACCTTC. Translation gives CASSLGAENYGYTF.

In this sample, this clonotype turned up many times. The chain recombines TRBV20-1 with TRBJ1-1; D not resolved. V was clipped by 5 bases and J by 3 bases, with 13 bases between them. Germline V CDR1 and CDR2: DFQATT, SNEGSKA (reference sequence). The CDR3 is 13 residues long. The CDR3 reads CSAFRVSDTEAFF. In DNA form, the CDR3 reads TGCAGTGCTTTCCGGGTCTCGGACACTGAAGCTTTCTTT.

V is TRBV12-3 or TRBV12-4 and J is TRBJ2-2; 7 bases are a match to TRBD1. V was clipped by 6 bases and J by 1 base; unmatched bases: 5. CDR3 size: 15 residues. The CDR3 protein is CASSYRDRNTGELFF. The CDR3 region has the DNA TGTGCCAGCAGCTACCGGGACAGGAACACCGGGGAGCTGTTTTTT.

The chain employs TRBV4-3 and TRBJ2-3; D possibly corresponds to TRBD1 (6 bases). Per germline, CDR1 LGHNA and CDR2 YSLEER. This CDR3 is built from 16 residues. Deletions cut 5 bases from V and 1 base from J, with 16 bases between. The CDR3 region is CASSANRVKGTDTQYF. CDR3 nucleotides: TGCGCCAGCAGCGCTAACAGGGTAAAGGGCACAGATACGCAGTATTTT.

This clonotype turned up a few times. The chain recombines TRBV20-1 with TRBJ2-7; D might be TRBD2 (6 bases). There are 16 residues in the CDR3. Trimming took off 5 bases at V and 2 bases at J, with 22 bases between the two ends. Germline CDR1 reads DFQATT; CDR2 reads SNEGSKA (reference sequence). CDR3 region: CSAPPLSGSFTYEQYF. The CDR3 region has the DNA TGCAGTGCTCCCCCTCTCAGCGGGTCCTTCACCTACGAGCAGTACTTC.

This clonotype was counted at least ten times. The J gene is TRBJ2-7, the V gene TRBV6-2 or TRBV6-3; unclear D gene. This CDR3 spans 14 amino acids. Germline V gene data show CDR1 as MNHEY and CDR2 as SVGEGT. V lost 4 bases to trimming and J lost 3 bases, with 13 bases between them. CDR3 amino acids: CASSLRLRNYEQYF. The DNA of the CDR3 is TGTGCCAGCAGTTTGAGACTTCGAAACTACGAGCAGTACTTC.

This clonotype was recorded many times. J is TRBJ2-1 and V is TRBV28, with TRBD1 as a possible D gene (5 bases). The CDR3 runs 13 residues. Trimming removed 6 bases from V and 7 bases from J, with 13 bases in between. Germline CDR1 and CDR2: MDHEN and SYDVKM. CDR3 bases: TGTGCCAGCAGCCCTCATCAGGGAAATGAGCAGTTCTTC. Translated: CASSPHQGNEQFF.

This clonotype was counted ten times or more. CDR3 sequence (DNA): TGTGCCAGCAGTCAAGGGTTCGGTACGGAGTTCTACGAGCAGTACTTC. This sequence encodes CASSQGFGTEFYEQYF. The rearrangement links TRBV28 to TRBJ2-7; unclear D gene. Germline loops: CDR1 MDHEN, CDR2 SYDVKM. Trimming removed 5 bases from V and 3 bases from J, with 20 bases in between. The CDR3 sequence is 16 residues long.

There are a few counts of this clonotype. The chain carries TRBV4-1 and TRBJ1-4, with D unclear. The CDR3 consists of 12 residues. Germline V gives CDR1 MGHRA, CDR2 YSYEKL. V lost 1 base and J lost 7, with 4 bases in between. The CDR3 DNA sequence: TGCGCCAGCAGCCAAGGACCTGAAAAACTGTTTTTT. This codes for CASSQGPEKLFF.

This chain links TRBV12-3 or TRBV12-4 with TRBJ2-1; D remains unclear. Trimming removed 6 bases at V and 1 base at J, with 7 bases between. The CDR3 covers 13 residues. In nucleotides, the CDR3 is TGTGCCAGCAGACCCCGGTCCTACAATGAGCAGTTCTTC. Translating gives CASRPRSYNEQFF.

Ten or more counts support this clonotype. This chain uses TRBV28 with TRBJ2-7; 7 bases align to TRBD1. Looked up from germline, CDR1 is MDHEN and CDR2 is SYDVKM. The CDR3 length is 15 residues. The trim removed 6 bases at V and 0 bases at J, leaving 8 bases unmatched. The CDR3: CASSYRTGVSYEQYF. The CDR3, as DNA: TGTGCCAGCAGCTACAGGACAGGTGTCTCCTACGAGCAGTACTTC.

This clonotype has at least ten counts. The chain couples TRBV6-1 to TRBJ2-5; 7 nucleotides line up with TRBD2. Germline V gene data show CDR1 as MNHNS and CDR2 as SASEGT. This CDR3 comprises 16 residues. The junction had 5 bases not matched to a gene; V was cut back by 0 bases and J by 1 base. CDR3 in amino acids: CASSEASGALQETQYF. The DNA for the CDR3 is TGTGCCAGCAGTGAAGCAAGCGGGGCCCTCCAAGAGACCCAGTACTTC.

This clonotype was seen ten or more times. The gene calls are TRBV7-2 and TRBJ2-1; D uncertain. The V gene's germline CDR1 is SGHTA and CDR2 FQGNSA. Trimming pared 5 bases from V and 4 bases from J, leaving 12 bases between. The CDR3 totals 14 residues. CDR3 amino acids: CASSPHPNYNEQFF. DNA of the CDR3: TGTGCCAGCAGCCCCCACCCCAATTACAATGAGCAGTTCTTC. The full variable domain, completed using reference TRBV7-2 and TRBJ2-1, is GAGVSQSPSNKVTEKGKDVELRCDPISGHTALYWYRQSLGQGLEFLIYFQGNSAPDKSGLPSDRFSAERTGGSVSTLTIQRTQQEDSAVYLCASSPHPNYNEQFFGPGTRLTVL.

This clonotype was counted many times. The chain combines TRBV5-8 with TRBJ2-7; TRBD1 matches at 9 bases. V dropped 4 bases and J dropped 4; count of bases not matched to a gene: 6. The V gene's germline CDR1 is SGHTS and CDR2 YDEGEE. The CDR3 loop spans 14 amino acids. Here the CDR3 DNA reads TGTGCCAGCAGCGTCACAGGGGGCGCTTACGAGCAGTACTTC. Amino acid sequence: CASSVTGGAYEQYF.

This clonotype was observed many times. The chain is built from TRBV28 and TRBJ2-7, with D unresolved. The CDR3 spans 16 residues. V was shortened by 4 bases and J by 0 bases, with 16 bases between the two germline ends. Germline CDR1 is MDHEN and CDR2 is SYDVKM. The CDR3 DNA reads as TGTGCCAGCAGTTGGGCCGTGCTCACTACCTCCTACGAGCAGTACTTC. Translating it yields CASSWAVLTTSYEQYF.

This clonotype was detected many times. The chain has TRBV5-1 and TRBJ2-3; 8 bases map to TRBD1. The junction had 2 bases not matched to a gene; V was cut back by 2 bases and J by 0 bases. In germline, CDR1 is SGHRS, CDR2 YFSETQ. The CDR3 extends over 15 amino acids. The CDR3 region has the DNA TGCGCCAGCAGCTTACAGGGGGGAAGCACAGATACGCAGTATTTT. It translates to CASSLQGGSTDTQYF.

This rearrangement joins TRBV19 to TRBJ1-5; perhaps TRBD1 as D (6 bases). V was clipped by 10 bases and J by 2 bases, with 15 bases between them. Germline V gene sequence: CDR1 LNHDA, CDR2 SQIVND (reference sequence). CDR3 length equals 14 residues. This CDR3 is CATQTQGGNQPQHF. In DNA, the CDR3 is TGTGCCACGCAAACACAGGGAGGCAATCAGCCCCAGCATTTT.

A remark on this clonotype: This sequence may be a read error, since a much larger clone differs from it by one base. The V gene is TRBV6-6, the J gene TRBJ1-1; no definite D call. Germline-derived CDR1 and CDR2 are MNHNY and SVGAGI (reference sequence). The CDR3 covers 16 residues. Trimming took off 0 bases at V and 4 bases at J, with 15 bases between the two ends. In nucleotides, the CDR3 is TGTGCCAGCAGTTACTCGGCGGGGTCCGTGAGCACTGAAGCTTTCTTT. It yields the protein CASSYSAGSVSTEAFF.

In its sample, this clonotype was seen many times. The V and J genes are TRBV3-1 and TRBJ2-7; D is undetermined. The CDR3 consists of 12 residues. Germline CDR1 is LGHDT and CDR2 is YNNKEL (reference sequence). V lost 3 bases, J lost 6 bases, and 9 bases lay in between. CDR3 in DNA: TGTGCCAGCAGCCAGCGGCCCCGCGAGCAGTACTTC. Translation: CASSQRPREQYF.

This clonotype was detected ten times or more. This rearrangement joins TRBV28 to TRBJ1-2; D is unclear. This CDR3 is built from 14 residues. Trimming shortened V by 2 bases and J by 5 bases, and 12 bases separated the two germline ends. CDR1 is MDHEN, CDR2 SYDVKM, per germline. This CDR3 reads CASSLTWEGYGYTF. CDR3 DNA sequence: TGTGCCAGCAGTTTAACATGGGAGGGTTATGGCTACACCTTC.

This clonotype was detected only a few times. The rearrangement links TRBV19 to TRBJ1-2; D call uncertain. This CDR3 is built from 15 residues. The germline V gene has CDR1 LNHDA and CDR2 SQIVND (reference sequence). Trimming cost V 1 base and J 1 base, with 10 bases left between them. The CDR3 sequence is CASSIVSGSNYGYTF. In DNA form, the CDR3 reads TGTGCCAGTAGTATAGTTTCTGGCAGTAACTATGGCTACACCTTC. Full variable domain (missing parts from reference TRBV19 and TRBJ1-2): DGGITQSPKYLFRKEGQNVTLSCEQNLNHDAMYWYRQDPGQGLRLIYYSQIVNDFQKGDIAEGYSVSREKKESFPLTVTSAQKNPTAFYLCASSIVSGSNYGYTFGSGTRLTVV.

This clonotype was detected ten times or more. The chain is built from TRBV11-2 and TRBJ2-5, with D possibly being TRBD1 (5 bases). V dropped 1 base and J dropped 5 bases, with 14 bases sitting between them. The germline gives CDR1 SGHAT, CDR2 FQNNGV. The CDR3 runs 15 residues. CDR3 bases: TGTGCCAGCAGCTTAGGCGGAACAGGTGTGGAGACCCAGTACTTC. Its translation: CASSLGGTGVETQYF.

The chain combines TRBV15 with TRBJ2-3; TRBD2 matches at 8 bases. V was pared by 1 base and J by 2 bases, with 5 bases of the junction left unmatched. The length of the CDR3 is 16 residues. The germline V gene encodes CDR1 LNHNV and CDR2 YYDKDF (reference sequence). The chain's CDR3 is CATSRGGSGNTDTQYF. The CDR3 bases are TGTGCCACCAGCAGAGGTGGTAGCGGGAACACAGATACGCAGTATTTT.

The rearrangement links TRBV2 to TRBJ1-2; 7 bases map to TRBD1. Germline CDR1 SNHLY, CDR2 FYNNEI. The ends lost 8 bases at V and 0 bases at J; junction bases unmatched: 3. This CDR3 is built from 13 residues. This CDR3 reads CASGGQANYGYTF. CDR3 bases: TGTGCCAGCGGTGGACAGGCTAACTATGGCTACACCTTC. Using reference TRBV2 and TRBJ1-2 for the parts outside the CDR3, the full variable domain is EPEVTQTPSHQVTQMGQEVILRCVPISNHLYFYWYRQILGQKVEFLVSFYNNEISEKSEIFDDQFSVERPDGSNFTLKIRSTKLEDSAMYFCASGGQANYGYTFGSGTRLTVV.

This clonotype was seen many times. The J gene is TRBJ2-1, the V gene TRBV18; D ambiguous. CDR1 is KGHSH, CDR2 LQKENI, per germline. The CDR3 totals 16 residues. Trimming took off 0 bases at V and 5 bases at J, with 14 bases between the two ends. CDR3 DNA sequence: TGTGCCAGCTCACCACCGATTACTACCCTGAACAATGAGCAGTTCTTC. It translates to CASSPPITTLNNEQFF.